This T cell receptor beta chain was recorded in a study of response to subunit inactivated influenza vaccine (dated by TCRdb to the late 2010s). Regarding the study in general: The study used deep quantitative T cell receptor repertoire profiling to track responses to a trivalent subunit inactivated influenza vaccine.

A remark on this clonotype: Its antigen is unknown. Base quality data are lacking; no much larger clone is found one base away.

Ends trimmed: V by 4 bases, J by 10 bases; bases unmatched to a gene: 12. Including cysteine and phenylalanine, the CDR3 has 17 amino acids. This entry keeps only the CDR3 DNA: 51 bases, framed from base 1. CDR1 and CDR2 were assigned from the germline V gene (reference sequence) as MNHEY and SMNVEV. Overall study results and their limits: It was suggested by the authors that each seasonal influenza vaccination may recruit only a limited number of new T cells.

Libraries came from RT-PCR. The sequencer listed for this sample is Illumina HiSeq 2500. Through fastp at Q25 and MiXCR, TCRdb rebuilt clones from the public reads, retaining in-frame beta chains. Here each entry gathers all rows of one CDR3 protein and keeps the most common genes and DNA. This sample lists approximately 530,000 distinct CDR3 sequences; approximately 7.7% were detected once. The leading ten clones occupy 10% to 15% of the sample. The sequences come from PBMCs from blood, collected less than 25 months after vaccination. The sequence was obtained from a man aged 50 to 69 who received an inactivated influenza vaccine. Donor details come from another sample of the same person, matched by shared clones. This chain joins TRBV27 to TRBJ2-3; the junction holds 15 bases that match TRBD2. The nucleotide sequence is TGTGCCAGCAGTTCGAATGGACTAGCGGGAGGGTTATTCTCGCAGTATTTT. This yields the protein CASSSNGLAGGLFSQYF.